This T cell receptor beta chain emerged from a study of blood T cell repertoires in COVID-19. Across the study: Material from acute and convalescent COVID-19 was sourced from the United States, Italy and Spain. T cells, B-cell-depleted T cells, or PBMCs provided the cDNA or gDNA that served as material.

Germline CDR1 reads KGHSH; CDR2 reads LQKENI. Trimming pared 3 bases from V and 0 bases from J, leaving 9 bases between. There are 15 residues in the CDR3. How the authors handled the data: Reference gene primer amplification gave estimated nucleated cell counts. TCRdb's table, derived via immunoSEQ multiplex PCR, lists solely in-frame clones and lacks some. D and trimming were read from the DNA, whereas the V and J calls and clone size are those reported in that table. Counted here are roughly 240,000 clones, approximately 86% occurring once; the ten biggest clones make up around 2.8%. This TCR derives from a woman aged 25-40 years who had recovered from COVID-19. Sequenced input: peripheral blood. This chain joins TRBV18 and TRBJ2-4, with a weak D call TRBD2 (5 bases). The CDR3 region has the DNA TGTGCCAGCTCACCGGACGGACTAGCCAAAAACATTCAGTACTTC. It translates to CASSPDGLAKNIQYF.